This T cell receptor beta chain was documented in a study of long-term antiretroviral therapy in people with HIV (dated by TCRdb to about 2022). Turning to the overall study: The earliest samples were collected roughly a decade before the 2015 WHO recommendation for immediate ART, at a time when ART was usually postponed until CD4 counts fell. A retrospective serial study tested whether ART initiation and durable HIV suppression were associated with changes in peripheral blood TRB repertoire composition and diversity. A total of roughly 200 cryopreserved PBMC samples came from approximately 30 adults with confirmed HIV infection and were collected serially over a mean of approximately six years (range 1-12). Among the 25 to 35 participants with HIV, eleven were female. Test extractions of a monoclonal T-cell line alongside about 35 polyclonal samples showed no cross-contamination during QIAcube processing.

Participants were included only if at least one PBMC sample before ART initiation and at least two post-ART samples were available. Treatment was received in the United States of America by all participants with HIV. Cryopreserved samples of about 1-11 million PBMC were thawed and washed before DNA extraction. At the time of the earliest PBMC sample, participants with HIV were aged between roughly 20 and 55 years. PBMC samples from each participant spanned 1-4 timepoints before ART initiation and 2-8 timepoints after ART initiation, with a median of 7 samples. Serial HIV viral load, CD4+ T-cell count, ART history and demographic data were obtained for every participant. Genomic DNA was extracted from unsorted PBMC with a Qiagen kit on a QIAcube, processed in batches of 12 samples. The germline V gene encodes CDR1 SGHRS and CDR2 YFSETQ. The CDR3 goes from the cysteine to the phenylalanine over 16 residues. Only CDR3 DNA is held: 48 bases, read in frame from base 1. Relative to germline, V is missing 5 bases and J is missing 0 bases, with 4 bases of the junction outside any gene match.

Remarks on this clone: It lacks a known antigen. One base away there is no much larger clone; base qualities are not given.

Results the study describes overall, beyond this receptor: Inferences about post-ART repertoire changes are limited because no data were available on ART adherence, viral resistance or therapy changes. Narrower CDR3 length ranges were observed in HIV repertoires than in controls, and an antigen-experienced repertoire with only a slight naive shift after ART was suggested by the network structure. Because pre-ART samples had limited cell numbers, unsorted PBMC were profiled rather than sorted CD4+ and CD8+ T cells. The samples were dated from about 2003 to 2018, and the ART regimens that were used may be less effective than current ART regimens. Owing to limited PBMC availability, only the TCR beta chain was sequenced, without alpha chain pairing. ART initiation was associated with a significant increase in TRB diversity, but diversity stayed significantly below transplant donor controls even after long-term ART. Expanded TRB clones identified before ART initiation dominated the repertoire at all time points, although this dominance fluctuated and declined in many PLHIV after ART.

The immunoSEQ hsTCRB v3.0 assay was used at survey level resolution to sequence the TRB variable region. A depth of 40,000-50,000 T-cell genomes per sample was targeted for TRB sequencing. An Illumina MiSeq with a v3 150-cycle kit was used to sequence the pooled TRB libraries. Processing in the source paper ran as follows. Analysis of repertoires was carried out in R inside a reproducible Nextflow workflow spanning QC, data transformation and analysis. LymphoSeq2, an R package for exploring AIRR-Seq data, was used to implement the custom analyses. A handful of samples yielding fewer than 5000 total TRB sequences were excluded, leaving 188 analyzed HIV repertoires. Among the 200 or so HIV repertoires that were kept, 59 were collected before ART initiation and under 150 were collected after ART initiation. Each repertoire was downsampled to 5000 TRB nucleotide sequences, and summary statistics were averaged across 100 downsampling iterations. TRB sequences were retained for analysis only if CDR3 regions of at least seven amino acids were present. Diversity was measured with a Shannon entropy-derived clonality score and the Gini coefficient. In the repertoire networks, any two of the top 5000 CDR3 amino acid sequences were linked whenever the two sequences differed by an edit distance of one. Antigen specificity groups and MHC restriction were predicted for TRB CDR3 amino acid sequences with GLIPH2. Known CMV, EBV, HIV or tissue antigen associations were flagged by matching CDR3 amino acid sequences against VDJdb and McPAS-TCR. Pre-ART, post-ART and control groups were compared with Wilcoxon signed-rank tests and Holm-Bonferroni correction. As stored in TCRdb, this immuneACCESS dataset retains in-frame rearrangements with V and J assigned. A fraction of the clones does not appear; measured against another copy, unresolved V genes explain less than half of the discrepancy, and the remainder lacks a known reason. Clone size and the V and J calls come from that table; the DNA yielded D and trimming. Counted in this sample were around 20,000 clones; just under 85% of them appeared once. 3% to 4.5% of the sample comes from the top ten.

The sequence joins TRBV5-1 to TRBJ2-2, and TRBD2 aligns with 10 junction nucleotides. The TCR was taken from a young man with HIV. Material: unsorted PBMCs, obtained approximately 4 years after starting antiretroviral therapy. The DNA sequence is given as TGCGCCAGCAGTTGGAGCGGGGGGGCGAACACCGGGGAGCTGTTTTTT. It is translated as CASSWSGGANTGELFF.